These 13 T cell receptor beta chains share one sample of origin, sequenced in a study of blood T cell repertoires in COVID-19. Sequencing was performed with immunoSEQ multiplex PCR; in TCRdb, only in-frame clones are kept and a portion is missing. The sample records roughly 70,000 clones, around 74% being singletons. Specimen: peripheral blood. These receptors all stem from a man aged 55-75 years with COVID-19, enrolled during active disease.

The CDR3: CASSLGLSNQPQHF. CDR3 sequence (DNA): TGCGCCAGCAGCTTGGGACTTAGCAATCAGCCCCAGCATTTT. The rearrangement joins TRBV5-1 to TRBJ1-5, with no clear D. V was clipped by 0 bases and J by 0 bases, with 4 bases between them. This CDR3 has 14 residues. Per germline, CDR1 SGHRS and CDR2 YFSETQ.

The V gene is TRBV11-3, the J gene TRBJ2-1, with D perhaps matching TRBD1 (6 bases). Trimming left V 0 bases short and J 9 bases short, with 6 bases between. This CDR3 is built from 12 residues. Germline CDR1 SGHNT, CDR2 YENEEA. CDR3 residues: CASSLEGGEQFF. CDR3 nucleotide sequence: TGTGCCAGCAGCTTAGAAGGGGGTGAGCAGTTCTTC. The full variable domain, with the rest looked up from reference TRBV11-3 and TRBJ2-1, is EAGVVQSPRYKIIEKKQPVAFWCNPISGHNTLYWYLQNLGQGPELLIRYENEEAVDDSQLPKDRFSAERLKGVDSTLKIQPAELGDSAVYLCASSLEGGEQFFGPGTRLTVL.

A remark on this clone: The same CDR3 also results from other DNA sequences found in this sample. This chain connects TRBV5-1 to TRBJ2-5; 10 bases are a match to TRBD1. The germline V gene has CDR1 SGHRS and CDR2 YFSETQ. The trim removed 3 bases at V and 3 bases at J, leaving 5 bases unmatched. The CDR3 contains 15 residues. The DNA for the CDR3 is TGCGCCAGCAGCTCATTAGGGACAGGGGAAGAGACCCAGTACTTC. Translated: CASSSLGTGEETQYF.

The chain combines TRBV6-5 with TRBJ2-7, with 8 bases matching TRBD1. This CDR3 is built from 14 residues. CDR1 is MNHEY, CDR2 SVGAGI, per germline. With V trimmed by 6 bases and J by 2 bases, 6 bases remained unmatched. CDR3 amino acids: CASSRGQATYEQYF. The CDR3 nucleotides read TGTGCCAGCAGCCGGGGACAGGCAACCTACGAGCAGTACTTC.

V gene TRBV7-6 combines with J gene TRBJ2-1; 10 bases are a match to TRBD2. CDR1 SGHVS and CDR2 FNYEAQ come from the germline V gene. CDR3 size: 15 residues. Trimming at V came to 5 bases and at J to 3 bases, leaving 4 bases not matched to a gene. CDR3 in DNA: TGTGCCAGCAGCAAGAGCGGGAGGGACTACAATGAGCAGTTCTTC. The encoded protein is CASSKSGRDYNEQFF. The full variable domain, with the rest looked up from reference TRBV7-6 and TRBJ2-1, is GAGVSQSPRYKVTKRGQDVALRCDPISGHVSLYWYRQALGQGPEFLTYFNYEAQQDKSGLPNDRFSAERPEGSISTLTIQRTEQRDSAMYRCASSKSGRDYNEQFFGPGTRLTVL.

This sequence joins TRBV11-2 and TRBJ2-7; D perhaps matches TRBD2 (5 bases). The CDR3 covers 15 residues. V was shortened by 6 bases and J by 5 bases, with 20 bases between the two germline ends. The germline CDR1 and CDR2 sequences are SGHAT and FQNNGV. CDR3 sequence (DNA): TGTGCCAGCAGACCGATCACCGGGATCGCCCACGAGCAGTACTTC. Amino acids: CASRPITGIAHEQYF.

In DNA form, the CDR3 reads TGCAGCGCTTCTATCACAGATACGCAGTATTTT. This codes for CSASITDTQYF. The rearrangement uses TRBV29-1 and TRBJ2-3; D remains ambiguous. Germline V gene data show CDR1 as SQVTM and CDR2 as ANQGSEA. CDR3 size: 11 residues. Deletions cut 7 bases from V and 2 bases from J, with 7 bases between.

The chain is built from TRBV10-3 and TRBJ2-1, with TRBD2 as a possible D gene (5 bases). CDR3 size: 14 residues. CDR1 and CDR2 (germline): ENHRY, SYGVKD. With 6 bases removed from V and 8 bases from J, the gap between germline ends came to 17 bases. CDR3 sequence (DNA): TGTGCCATCAGAGCTGGACGGGATGGGGATGAGCAGTTCTTC. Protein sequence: CAIRAGRDGDEQFF.

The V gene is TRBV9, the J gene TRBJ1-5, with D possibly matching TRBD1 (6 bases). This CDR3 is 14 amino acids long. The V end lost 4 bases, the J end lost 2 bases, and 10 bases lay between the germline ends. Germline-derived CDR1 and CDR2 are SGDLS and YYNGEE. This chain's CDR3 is CASSRGGRNQPQHF. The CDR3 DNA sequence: TGTGCCAGCAGCCGGGGGGGCCGCAATCAGCCCCAGCATTTT.

For the CDR3, the DNA is TGTGCCAGCAGCCAACAGGGGAACTATGGCTACACCTTC. Protein sequence: CASSQQGNYGYTF. This chain joins TRBV14 and TRBJ1-2, with a tentative D call TRBD1 (6 bases). Germline V gene lookup returns CDR1 SGHDN and CDR2 FVKESK. V gave up 2 bases and J gave up 2 bases, with 6 bases separating them. The CDR3 has 13 amino acids.

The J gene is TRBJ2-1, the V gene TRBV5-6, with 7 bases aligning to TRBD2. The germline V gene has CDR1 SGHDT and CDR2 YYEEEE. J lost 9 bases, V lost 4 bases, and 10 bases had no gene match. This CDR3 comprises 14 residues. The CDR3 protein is CASSPRTSWGEQFF. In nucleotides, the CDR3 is TGTGCCAGCAGCCCCCGGACTAGTTGGGGTGAGCAGTTCTTC.

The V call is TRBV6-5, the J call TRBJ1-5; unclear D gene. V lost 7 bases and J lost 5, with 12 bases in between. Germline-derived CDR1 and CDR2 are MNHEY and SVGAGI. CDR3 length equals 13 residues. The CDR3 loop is CASKWNRDQPQHF. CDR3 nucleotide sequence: TGTGCCAGCAAATGGAACAGAGATCAGCCCCAGCATTTT.

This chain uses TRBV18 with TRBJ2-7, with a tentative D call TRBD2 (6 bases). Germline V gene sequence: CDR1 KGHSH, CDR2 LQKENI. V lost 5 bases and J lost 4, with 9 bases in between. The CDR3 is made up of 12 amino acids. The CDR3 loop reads CASSSGVYEQYF. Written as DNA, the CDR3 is TGTGCCAGCTCATCGGGGGTGTACGAGCAGTACTTC.